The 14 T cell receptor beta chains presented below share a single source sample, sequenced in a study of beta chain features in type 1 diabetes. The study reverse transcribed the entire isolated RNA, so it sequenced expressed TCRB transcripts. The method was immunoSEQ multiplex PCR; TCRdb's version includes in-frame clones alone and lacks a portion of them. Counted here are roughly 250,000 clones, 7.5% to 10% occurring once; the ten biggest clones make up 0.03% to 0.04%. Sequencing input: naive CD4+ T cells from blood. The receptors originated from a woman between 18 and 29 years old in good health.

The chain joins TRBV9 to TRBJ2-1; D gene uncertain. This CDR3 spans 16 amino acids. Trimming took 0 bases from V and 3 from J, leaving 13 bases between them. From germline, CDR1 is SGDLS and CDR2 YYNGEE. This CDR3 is CASSVGAGIGYNEQFF. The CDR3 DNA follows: TGTGCCAGCAGCGTAGGAGCAGGAATTGGCTACAATGAGCAGTTCTTC.

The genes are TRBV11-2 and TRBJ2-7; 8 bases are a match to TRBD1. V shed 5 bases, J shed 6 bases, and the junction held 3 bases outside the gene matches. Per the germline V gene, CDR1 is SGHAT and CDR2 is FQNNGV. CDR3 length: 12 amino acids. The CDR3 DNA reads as TGTGCCAGCAGCCCGGGGACAGGCGAGCAGTACTTC. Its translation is CASSPGTGEQYF.

The CDR3 loop reads CASSLAGQDSYGYTF. The CDR3 DNA reads as TGCGCCAGCAGCTTGGCGGGACAGGACTCTTATGGCTACACCTTC. J is TRBJ1-2 and V is TRBV5-1; 8 positions match TRBD1. Germline V lookup: CDR1 SGHRS, CDR2 YFSETQ. With 0 bases clipped from V and 5 bases from J, the junction kept 6 bases outside the gene matches. The CDR3 spans 15 residues. Combining the CDR3 with reference TRBV5-1 and TRBJ1-2 gives the whole variable domain KAGVTQTPRYLIKTRGQQVTLSCSPISGHRSVSWYQQTPGQGLQFLFEYFSETQRNKGNFPGRFSGRQFSNSRSEMNVSTLELGDSALYLCASSLAGQDSYGYTFGSGTRLTVV.

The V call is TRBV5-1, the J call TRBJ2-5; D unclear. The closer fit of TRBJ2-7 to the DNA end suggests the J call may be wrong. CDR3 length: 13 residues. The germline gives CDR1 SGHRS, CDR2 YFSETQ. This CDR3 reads CASSRSANYEQYF. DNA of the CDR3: TGCGCCAGCAGCAGGTCGGCGAACTACGAGCAGTACTTC.

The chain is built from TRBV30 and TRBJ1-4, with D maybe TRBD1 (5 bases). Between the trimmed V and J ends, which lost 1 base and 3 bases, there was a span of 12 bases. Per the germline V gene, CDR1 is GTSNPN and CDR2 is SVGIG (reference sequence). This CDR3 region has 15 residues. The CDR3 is CAWSGVTGSNEKLFF. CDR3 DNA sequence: TGTGCCTGGAGTGGGGTAACAGGCTCTAATGAAAAACTGTTTTTT. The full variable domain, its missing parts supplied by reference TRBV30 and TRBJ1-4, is SQTIHQWPATLVQPVGSPLSLECTVEGTSNPNLYWYRQAAGRGLQLLFYSVGIGQISSEVPQNLSASRPQDRQFILSSKKLLLSDSGFYLCAWSGVTGSNEKLFFGSGTQLSVL.

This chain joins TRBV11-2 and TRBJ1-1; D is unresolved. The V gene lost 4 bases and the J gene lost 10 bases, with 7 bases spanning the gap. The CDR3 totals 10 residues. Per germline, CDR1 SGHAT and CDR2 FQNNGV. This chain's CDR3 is CASSSEGAFF. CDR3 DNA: TGTGCCAGCAGCTCCGAGGGAGCTTTCTTT. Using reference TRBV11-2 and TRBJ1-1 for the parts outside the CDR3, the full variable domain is EAGVAQSPRYKIIEKRQSVAFWCNPISGHATLYWYQQILGQGPKLLIQFQNNGVVDDSQLPKDRFSAERLKGVDSTLKIQPAKLEDSAVYLCASSSEGAFFGQGTRLTVV.

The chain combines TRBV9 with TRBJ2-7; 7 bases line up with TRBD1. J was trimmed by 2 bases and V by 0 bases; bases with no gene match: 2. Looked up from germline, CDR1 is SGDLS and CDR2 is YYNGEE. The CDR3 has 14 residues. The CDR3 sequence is CASSVDRGTYEQYF. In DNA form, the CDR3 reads TGTGCCAGCAGCGTAGACAGGGGCACCTACGAGCAGTACTTC.

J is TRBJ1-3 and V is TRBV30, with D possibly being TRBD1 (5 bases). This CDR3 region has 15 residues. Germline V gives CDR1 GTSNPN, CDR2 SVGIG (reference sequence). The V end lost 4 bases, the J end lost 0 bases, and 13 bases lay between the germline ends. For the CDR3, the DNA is TGTGCCTGGATGGTTGGGGCCAGCTCTGGAAACACCATATATTTT. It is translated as CAWMVGASSGNTIYF.

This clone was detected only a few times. CDR3 sequence: CASSARDRNTEAFF. For the CDR3, the DNA is TGCGCCAGCAGCGCACGGGACAGAAACACTGAAGCTTTCTTT. The chain employs TRBV5-1 and TRBJ1-1; 7 bases map to TRBD1. CDR3 length equals 14 residues. The V gene's germline CDR1 is SGHRS and CDR2 YFSETQ. With 4 bases clipped from V and 2 bases from J, the junction kept 5 bases outside the gene matches.

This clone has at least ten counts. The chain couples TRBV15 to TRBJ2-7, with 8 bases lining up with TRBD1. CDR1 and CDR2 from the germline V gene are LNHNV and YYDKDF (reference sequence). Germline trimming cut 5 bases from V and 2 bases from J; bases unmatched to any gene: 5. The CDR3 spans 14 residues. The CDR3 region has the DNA TGTGCCACCAGCCTGGCAGGGGGCACCTACGAGCAGTACTTC. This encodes CATSLAGGTYEQYF. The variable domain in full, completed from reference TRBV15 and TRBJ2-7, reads DAMVIQNPRYQVTQFGKPVTLSCSQTLNHNVMYWYQQKSSQAPKLLFHYYDKDFNNEADTPDNFQSRRPNTSFCFLDIRSPGLGDTAMYLCATSLAGGTYEQYFGPGTRLTVT.

The CDR3 DNA is TGTGCCAGCAGCGTGACAGGGTCCGGGGCCAACGTCCTGACTTTC. Translating gives CASSVTGSGANVLTF. The chain employs TRBV9 and TRBJ2-6, with TRBD1 matching over 7 bases. Germline V gene data show CDR1 as SGDLS and CDR2 as YYNGEE. The junction had 3 bases not matched to a gene; V was cut back by 2 bases and J by 4 bases. The CDR3 runs 15 residues.

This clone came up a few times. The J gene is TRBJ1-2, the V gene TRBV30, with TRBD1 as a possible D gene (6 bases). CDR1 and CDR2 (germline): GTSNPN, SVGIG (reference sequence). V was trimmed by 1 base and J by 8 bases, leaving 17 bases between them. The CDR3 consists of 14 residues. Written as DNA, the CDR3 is TGTGCCTGGAGTGCCCTCACAGGGTTAGGGGGCTACACCTTC. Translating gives CAWSALTGLGGYTF.

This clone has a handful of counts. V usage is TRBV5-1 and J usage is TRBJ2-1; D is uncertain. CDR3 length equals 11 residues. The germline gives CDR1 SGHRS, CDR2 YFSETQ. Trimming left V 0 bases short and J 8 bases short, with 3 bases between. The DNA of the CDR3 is TGCGCCAGCAGCTTGGCGGATGAGCAGTTCTTC. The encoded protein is CASSLADEQFF.

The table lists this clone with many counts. The CDR3 region is CASSPQGRAGGPAEQFF. CDR3 sequence (DNA): TGTGCCAGCAGCCCCCAGGGCAGGGCGGGAGGGCCGGCTGAGCAGTTCTTC. The rearrangement links TRBV7-2 to TRBJ2-1; 9 bases agree with TRBD2. Germline V gene data show CDR1 as SGHTA and CDR2 as FQGNSA. CDR3 length: 17 amino acids. V shed 5 bases and J 9 bases; nucleotides not matched to a gene: 17.